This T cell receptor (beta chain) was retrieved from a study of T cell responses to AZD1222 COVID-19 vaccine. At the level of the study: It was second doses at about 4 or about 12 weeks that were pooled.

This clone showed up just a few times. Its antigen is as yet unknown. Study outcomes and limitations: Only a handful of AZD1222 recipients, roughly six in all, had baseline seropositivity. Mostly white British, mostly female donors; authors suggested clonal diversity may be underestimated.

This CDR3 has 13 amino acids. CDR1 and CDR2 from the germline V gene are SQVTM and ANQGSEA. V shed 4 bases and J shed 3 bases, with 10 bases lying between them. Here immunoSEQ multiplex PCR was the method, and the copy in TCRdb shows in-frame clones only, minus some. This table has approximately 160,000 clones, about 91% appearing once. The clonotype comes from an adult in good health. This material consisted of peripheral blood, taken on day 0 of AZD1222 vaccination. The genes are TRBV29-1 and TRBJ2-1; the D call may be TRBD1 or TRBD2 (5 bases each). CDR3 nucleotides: TGCAGCGTTGCAGGGAGAAGCTACAATGAGCAGTTCTTC. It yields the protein CSVAGRSYNEQFF.